The clone carrying this T cell receptor beta chain has a single count. Authors' processing steps: Estimates of nucleated cell counts were drawn from the amplification of reference gene primers. Produced via immunoSEQ multiplex PCR; TCRdb's table is partial and in-frame only. Clone size and V and J calls were adopted from that table, with D and trimming inferred from the DNA. The table shows about 74,000 clones, with roughly 90% occurring only once. The CDR3 is made up of 18 amino acids. V trimming: 0 bases; J trimming: 1 base; junction bases outside the gene matches: 4. The germline V gene encodes CDR1 SGHTA and CDR2 FQGNSA. The sample is drawn from a study of blood T cell repertoires in COVID-19. On the study more broadly: The United States, Italy and Spain were the sources of the acute and convalescent COVID-19 samples. T cells, B-cell-depleted T cells, or PBMCs provided the cDNA or gDNA that served as material.

V and J are TRBV7-2 and TRBJ2-4; 12 positions match TRBD2. The sequence was collected from a man aged 50 or older with acute or convalescent COVID-19. The specimen was peripheral blood. CDR3 sequence (DNA): TGTGCCAGCAGCTTAGCTGCGACTAGCGGGAGTGCCAAAAACATTCAGTACTTC. This gives the protein CASSLAATSGSAKNIQYF.